This T cell receptor beta chain is drawn from a study of shared clonotypes between healthy human individuals. Study observations and caveats: Investigators collected only blood, and repertoires in tissues likely differ. The authors expected sequencing depth to affect clonotype sharing among donors.

PBMC DNA, left unsorted, was sequenced on ten immunoSEQ deep assay plates. Produced via immunoSEQ multiplex PCR; TCRdb's table is partial and in-frame only. The repertoire consists of roughly 490,000 clones, with 70% to 80% occurring once and the leading ten covering about an eighth. Worth noting for this clone: The target antigen is unknown.

The sequencing sample was made of PBMCs. This clonotype originated in a woman between 40 and 55 years old in good health. Some clones in this sample may be carry-over from other donors' samples.

CDR3 region: CASSQGTGQETQYF. The CDR3 DNA reads as TGCGCCAGCAGCCAGGGGACAGGGCAAGAGACCCAGTACTTC. V is TRBV4-3 and J is TRBJ2-5; 9 bases align to TRBD1. Trimming at V came to 3 bases and at J to 2 bases, leaving 1 base not matched to a gene. The CDR3 sequence is 14 residues long. CDR1 LGHNA and CDR2 YSLEER come from the germline V gene.